The 14 T cell receptor beta chains below come from one sample, sequenced in a study of blood T cells in healthy people across ages. Sample-barcoded 5' priming and a J-beta primer mix drove a second PCR of roughly 6 to 12 cycles. A single record per CDR3 protein comes from TCRdb applying MiXCR to the 5' RACE reads. The sample consists of under 1 million distinct CDR3 sequences, roughly 44% of them appearing once. The source material was blood. Every receptor here comes from a man in his 60s in good health.

The chain uses TRBV27 and TRBJ2-7; TRBD2 aligns across 9 bases. V lost 4 bases, J lost 2 bases, and 6 bases stayed unmatched. Per the germline V gene, CDR1 is MNHEY and CDR2 is SMNVEV (reference sequence). The length of the CDR3 is 15 residues. In DNA form, the CDR3 reads TGTGCCAGCAGTTCAACGACTAGCGGCACCTACGAGCAGTACTTC. Its protein product is CASSSTTSGTYEQYF.

This clonotype was recorded many times. The V and J genes are TRBV4-3 and TRBJ2-7; no firm D call. Trimming left V 0 bases short and J 0 bases short, with 15 bases between. Germline V gene data show CDR1 as LGHNA and CDR2 as YSLEER. The CDR3 is made up of 17 amino acids. The chain's CDR3 is CASSQELWVLSSYEQYF. The CDR3 DNA is TGCGCCAGCAGCCAAGAATTGTGGGTCCTGAGCTCCTACGAGCAGTACTTC.

The chain uses TRBV20-1 and TRBJ2-3, with 10 bases fitting TRBD2. Germline loops: CDR1 DFQATT, CDR2 SNEGSKA (reference sequence). Trimming cost V 0 bases and J 1 base; bases outside gene matches: 7. The CDR3 runs to 17 residues. CDR3 residues: CSARDAGLAGGTDTQYF. CDR3 in DNA: TGCAGTGCTAGAGATGCCGGCCTAGCGGGGGGCACAGATACGCAGTATTTT.

This clonotype has ten or more counts. The chain combines TRBV7-2 with TRBJ2-1; the match to TRBD2 covers 11 bases. CDR3 size: 16 residues. V dropped 1 base and J dropped 4; count of bases not matched to a gene: 3. Germline assignment: CDR1 SGHTA and CDR2 FQGNSA. The CDR3 DNA is TGTGCCAGCAGCTTAGTAGCGGGGGGGCCGTACAATGAGCAGTTCTTC. Residues: CASSLVAGGPYNEQFF.

In its sample, this clonotype was seen a few times. J is TRBJ2-5 and V is TRBV12-3 or TRBV12-4, with D hard to call. V shed 5 bases and J shed 3 bases, with 13 bases lying between them. The CDR3 has 14 residues. DNA for the CDR3: TGTGCCAGCAGTAGAGGACGGCTGAAAGAGACCCAGTACTTC. This translates into CASSRGRLKETQYF.

The chain carries TRBV5-1 and TRBJ2-1; possibly TRBD2 for D (7 bases). The CDR3 runs 21 residues. Germline CDR1 SGHRS, CDR2 YFSETQ. V gave up 0 bases and J gave up 8 bases, with 33 bases separating them. The CDR3 is CASSLVRAYGQGTKIRDEQFF. The CDR3 coding sequence is TGCGCCAGCAGCTTGGTTAGGGCATACGGGCAGGGGACTAAAATAAGGGATGAGCAGTTCTTC.

V gene TRBV9 combines with J gene TRBJ2-5; TRBD1 agrees at 7 bases. The CDR3 is made up of 14 amino acids. Germline CDR1 reads SGDLS; CDR2 reads YYNGEE. Losses at the gene ends were 3 bases for V and 5 bases for J; bases not matched to a gene: 7. CDR3 residues: CASSAQGQSETQYF. In DNA, the CDR3 is TGTGCCAGCAGCGCACAGGGACAGAGTGAGACCCAGTACTTC.

This clonotype turned up a few times. CDR3 nucleotides: TGCAGTGCTGCCGGCTACAATGAGCAGTTCTTC. Amino acids: CSAAGYNEQFF. V and J are TRBV20-1 and TRBJ2-1; D unresolved. V was clipped by 5 bases and J by 3 bases, with 5 bases between them. The germline gives CDR1 DFQATT, CDR2 SNEGSKA (reference sequence). The CDR3 runs 11 residues.

This clonotype was detected many times. The chain has TRBV4-2 and TRBJ2-4; 8 bases map to TRBD2. The germline CDR1 and CDR2 sequences are LGHNA and YNFKEQ. There are 16 residues in the CDR3. Unmatched junction bases numbered 9, after V lost 0 bases and J lost 8 bases. The CDR3 region has the DNA TGTGCCAGCAGCCAAGAGGAGGCGGGGGGCTTATACATTCAGTACTTC. Protein product: CASSQEEAGGLYIQYF.

The chain employs TRBV6-5 and TRBJ1-6; D is possibly TRBD1 (5 bases). The germline V gene has CDR1 MNHEY and CDR2 SVGAGI. Trimming stripped 0 bases from V and 9 bases from J, with 15 bases between. CDR3 length: 16 amino acids. The CDR3 loop reads CASSYSRSRVRSPLHF. The DNA for the CDR3 is TGTGCCAGCAGTTACTCGAGATCCAGGGTTCGTTCACCCCTCCACTTT.

The rearrangement links TRBV6-5 to TRBJ2-1; 12 bases fit TRBD2. The J segment lost 7 bases and the V segment lost 2 bases, leaving 6 bases of the junction unmatched. This CDR3 has 16 amino acids. The germline V gene has CDR1 MNHEY and CDR2 SVGAGI. CDR3 nucleotides: TGTGCCAGCAGTTACGAAACTAGCGGGGGGAGAAATGAGCAGTTCTTC. It encodes CASSYETSGGRNEQFF.

The chain uses TRBV7-2 and TRBJ2-1, with 7 bases lining up with TRBD1. This CDR3 spans 13 amino acids. Per germline, CDR1 SGHTA and CDR2 FQGNSA. V dropped 8 bases and J dropped 5; count of bases not matched to a gene: 6. For the CDR3, the DNA is TGTGCCAGCGCAAGACAGGGAGACAATGAGCAGTTCTTC. Protein: CASARQGDNEQFF.

The genes are TRBV2 and TRBJ2-2; D not resolved. V was shortened by 2 bases and J by 2 bases, with 12 bases between the two germline ends. Germline V gives CDR1 SNHLY, CDR2 FYNNEI. The length of the CDR3 is 16 residues. CDR3 sequence reads: CASSELAAENTGELFF. The CDR3 bases are TGTGCCAGCAGTGAATTGGCCGCGGAAAACACCGGGGAGCTGTTTTTT.

This clonotype was picked up a small number of times. The V gene is TRBV4-1, the J gene TRBJ1-4, with 7 positions matching TRBD1. The germline V gene has CDR1 MGHRA and CDR2 YSYEKL. The CDR3 runs 15 residues. Trimming removed 4 bases from V and 6 bases from J; junction bases left unmatched: 8. CDR3 sequence (DNA): TGCGCCAGCAGCCCCCCAGACAGGGACGATGAAAAACTGTTTTTT. Translating it yields CASSPPDRDDEKLFF.